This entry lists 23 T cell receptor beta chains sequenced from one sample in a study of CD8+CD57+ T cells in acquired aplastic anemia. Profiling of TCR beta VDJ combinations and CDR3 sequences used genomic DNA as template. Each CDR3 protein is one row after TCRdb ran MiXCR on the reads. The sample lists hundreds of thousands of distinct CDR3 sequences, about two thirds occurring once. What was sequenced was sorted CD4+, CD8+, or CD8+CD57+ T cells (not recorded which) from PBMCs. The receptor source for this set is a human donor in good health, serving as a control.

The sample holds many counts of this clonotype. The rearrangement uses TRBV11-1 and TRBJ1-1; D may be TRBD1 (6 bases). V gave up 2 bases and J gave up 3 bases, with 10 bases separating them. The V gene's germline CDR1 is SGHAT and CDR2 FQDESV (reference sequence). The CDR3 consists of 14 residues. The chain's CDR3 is CASSLNRVDTEAFF. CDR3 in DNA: TGTGCCAGCAGCTTAAACAGGGTGGACACTGAAGCTTTCTTT.

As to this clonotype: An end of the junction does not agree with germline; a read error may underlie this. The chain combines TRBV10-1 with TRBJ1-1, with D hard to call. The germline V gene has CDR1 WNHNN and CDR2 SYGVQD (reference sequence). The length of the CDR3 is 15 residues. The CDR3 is CASSESAVPGNTVYF. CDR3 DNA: TGCGCCAGCAGTGAGTCGGCAGTACCTGGCAATACCGTATATTTT.

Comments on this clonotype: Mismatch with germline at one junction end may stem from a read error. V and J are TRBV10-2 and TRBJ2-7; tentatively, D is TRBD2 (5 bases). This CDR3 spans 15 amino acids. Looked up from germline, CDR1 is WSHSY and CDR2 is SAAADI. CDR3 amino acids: CASSSHGELKSGQYF. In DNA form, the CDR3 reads TGTGCCAGCAGCTCCCACGGGGAACTGAAATCCGGCCAGTACTTC.

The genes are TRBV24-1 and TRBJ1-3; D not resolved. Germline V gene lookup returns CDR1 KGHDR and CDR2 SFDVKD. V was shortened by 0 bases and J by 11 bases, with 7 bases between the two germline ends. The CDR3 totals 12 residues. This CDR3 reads CATSDLHGAIYF. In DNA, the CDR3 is TGTGCCACCAGTGATTTGCACGGGGCCATATATTTT.

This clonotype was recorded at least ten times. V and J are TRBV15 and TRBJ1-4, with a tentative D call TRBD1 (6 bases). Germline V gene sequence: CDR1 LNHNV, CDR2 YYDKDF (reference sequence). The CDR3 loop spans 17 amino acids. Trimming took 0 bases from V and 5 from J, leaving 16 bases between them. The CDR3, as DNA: TGTGCCACCAGCAGAGAAAATGCCACAGGGTCCAATGAAAAACTGTTTTTT. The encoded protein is CATSRENATGSNEKLFF. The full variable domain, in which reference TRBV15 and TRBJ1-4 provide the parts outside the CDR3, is DAMVIQNPRYQVTQFGKPVTLSCSQTLNHNVMYWYQQKSSQAPKLLFHYYDKDFNNEADTPDNFQSRRPNTSFCFLDIRSPGLGDTAMYLCATSRENATGSNEKLFFGSGTQLSVL.

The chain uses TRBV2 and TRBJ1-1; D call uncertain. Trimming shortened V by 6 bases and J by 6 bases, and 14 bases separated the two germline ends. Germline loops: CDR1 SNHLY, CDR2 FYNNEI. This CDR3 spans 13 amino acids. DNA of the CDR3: TGTGCCAGCAGATTAGCGCCGGGCGCTGAAGCTTTCTTT. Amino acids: CASRLAPGAEAFF.

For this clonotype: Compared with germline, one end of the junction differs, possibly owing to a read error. This CDR3 reads CASSQEGDRRNTIYF. In DNA, the CDR3 is TGTGCCAGCAGTCAAGAGGGGGACAGAAGAAACACCATATATTTT. The chain couples TRBV3-1 to TRBJ1-3, with TRBD1 matching 7 bases. CDR1 and CDR2 (germline): LGHDT, YNNKEL (reference sequence). The CDR3 has 15 amino acids.

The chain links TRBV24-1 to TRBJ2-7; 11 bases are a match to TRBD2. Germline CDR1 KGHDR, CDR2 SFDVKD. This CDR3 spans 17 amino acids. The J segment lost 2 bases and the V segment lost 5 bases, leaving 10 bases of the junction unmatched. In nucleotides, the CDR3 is TGTGCCACCAGTGCCCCAAGCGGGACTAGCGGTGCCTACGAGCAGTACTTC. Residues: CATSAPSGTSGAYEQYF.

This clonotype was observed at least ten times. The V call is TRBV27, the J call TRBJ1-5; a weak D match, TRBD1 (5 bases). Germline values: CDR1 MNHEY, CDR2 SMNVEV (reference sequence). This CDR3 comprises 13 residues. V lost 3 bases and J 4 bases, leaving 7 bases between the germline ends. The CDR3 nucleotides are TGTGCCAGCAGTTTTAGACAGAATCAGCCCCAGCATTTT. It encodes CASSFRQNQPQHF.

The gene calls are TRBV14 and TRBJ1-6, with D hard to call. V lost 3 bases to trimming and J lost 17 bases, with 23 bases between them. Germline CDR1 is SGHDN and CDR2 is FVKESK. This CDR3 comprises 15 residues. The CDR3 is CASSHNPSMNTEVHF. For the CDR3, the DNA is TGTGCCAGCAGCCACAACCCCAGCATGAACACTGAAGTCCACTTT.

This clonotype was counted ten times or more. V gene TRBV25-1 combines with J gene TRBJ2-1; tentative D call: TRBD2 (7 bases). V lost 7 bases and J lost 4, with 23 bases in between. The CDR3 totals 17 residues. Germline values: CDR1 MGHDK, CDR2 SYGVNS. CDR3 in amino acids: CASTGLLGGAHYNEQFF. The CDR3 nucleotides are TGTGCCAGCACGGGATTACTTGGGGGGGCCCATTACAATGAGCAGTTCTTC.

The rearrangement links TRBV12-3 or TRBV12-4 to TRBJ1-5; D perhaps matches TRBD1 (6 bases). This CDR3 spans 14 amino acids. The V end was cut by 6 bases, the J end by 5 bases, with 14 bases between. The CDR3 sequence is CASSLFGGHQPQHF. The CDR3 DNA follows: TGTGCCAGCAGCCTATTTGGGGGGCATCAGCCCCAGCATTTT.

The CDR3 DNA is TGTGCCAGCAGCCCCGTGGGGGCCAACGTCCTGACTTTC. Translating it yields CASSPVGANVLTF. The V and J genes are TRBV11-3 and TRBJ2-6, with unresolved D. The CDR3 is 13 amino acids. Deletions cut 5 bases from V and 4 bases from J, with 6 bases between. The germline gives CDR1 SGHNT, CDR2 YENEEA.

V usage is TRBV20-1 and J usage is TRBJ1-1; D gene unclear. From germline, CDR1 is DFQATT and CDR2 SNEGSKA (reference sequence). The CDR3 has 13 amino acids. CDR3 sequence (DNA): TGCAGCGCCGGATTTGAGTTGGGCGCTGAAGCTTTCTTT. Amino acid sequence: CSAGFELGAEAFF.

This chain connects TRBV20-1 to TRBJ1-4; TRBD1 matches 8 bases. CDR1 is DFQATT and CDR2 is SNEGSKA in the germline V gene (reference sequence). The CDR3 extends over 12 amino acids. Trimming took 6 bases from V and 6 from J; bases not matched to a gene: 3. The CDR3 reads CSATGVDEKLFF. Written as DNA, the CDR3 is TGCAGTGCGACAGGGGTGGATGAAAAACTGTTTTTT.

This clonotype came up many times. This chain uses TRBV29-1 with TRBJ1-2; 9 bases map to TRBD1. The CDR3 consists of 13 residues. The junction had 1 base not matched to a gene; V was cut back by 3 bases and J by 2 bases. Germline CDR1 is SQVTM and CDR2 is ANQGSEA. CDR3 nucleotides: TGCAGCGTTGATGACAGGGGGAACTATGGCTACACCTTC. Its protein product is CSVDDRGNYGYTF.

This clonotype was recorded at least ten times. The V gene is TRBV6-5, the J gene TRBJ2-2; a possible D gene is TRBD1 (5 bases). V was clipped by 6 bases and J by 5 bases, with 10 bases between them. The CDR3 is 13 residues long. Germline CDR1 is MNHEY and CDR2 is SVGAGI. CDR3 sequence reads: CASRRGHTGELFF. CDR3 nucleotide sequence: TGTGCCAGCAGACGCGGACATACCGGGGAGCTGTTTTTT.

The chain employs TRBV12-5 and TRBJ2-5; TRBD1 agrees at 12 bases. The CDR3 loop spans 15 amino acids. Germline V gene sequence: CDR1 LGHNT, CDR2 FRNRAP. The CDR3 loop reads CATRSGTGGRETQYF. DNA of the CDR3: TGTGCCACCAGATCCGGGACAGGGGGCCGGGAGACCCAGTACTTC.

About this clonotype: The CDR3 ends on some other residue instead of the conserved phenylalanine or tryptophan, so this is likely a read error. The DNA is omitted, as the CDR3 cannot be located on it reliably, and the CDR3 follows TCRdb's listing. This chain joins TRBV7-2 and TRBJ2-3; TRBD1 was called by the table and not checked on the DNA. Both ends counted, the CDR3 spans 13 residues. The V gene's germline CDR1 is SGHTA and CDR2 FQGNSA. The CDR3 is CASSLAGQGPRTE.

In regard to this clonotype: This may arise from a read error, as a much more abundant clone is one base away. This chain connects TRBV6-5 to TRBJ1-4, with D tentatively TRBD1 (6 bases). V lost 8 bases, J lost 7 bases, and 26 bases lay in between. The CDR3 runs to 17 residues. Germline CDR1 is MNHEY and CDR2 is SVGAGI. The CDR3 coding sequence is TGTGCCAGCCGTCCGGGGGCAGGCCTACCCCTTAGTGAAAAACTGTTTTTT. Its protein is CASRPGAGLPLSEKLFF.

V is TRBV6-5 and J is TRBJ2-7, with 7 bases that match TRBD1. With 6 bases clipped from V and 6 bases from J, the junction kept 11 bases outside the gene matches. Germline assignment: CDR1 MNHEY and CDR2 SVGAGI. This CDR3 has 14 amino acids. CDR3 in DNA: TGTGCCAGCAGGACGACAGGGACCTCAGGCGAGCAGTACTTC. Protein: CASRTTGTSGEQYF.

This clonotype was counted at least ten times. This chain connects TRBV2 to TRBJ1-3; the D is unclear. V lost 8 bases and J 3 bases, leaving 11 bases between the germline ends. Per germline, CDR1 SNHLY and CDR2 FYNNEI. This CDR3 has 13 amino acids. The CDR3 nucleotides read TGTGCCAGCTGGAAGGAGATTGGAAACACCATATATTTT. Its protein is CASWKEIGNTIYF. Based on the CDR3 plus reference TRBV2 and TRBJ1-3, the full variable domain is EPEVTQTPSHQVTQMGQEVILRCVPISNHLYFYWYRQILGQKVEFLVSFYNNEISEKSEIFDDQFSVERPDGSNFTLKIRSTKLEDSAMYFCASWKEIGNTIYFGEGSWLTVV.

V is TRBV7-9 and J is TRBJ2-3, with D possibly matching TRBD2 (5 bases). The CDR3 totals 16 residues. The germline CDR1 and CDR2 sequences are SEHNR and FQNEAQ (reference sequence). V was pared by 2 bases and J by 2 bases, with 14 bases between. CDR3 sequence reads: CASSLLATTPTDTQYF. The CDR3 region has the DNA TGTGCCAGCAGCTTACTAGCCACCACCCCCACAGATACGCAGTATTTT.